The 26 T cell receptor beta chains given below trace back to one sample, sequenced in a study of memory CD4+ T cells and cytomegalovirus serostatus. The sort gate was single viable CD3+CD4+CD8-CD45RO+ cells for memory CD4+ T cells. The table came from immunoSEQ multiplex PCR; TCRdb's copy has only in-frame clones and leaves some out. This table holds about 58,000 clones, approximately 82% found once. The source material was memory CD4+ T cells from blood. These receptors all come from an adult in good health and CMV-seronegative. Some clones in this sample may be carry-over from other donors' samples.

Written as DNA, the CDR3 is TGTGCCAGCAGCCGGACCCTACGGAGGGAGCTGTTTTTT. Its translation is CASSRTLRRELFF. This chain joins TRBV6-5 and TRBJ2-2; unclear D gene. The CDR3 spans 13 residues. V lost 6 bases to trimming and J lost 9 bases, with 14 bases between them. Germline values: CDR1 MNHEY, CDR2 SVGAGI.

The V call is TRBV6-5, the J call TRBJ2-3, with D perhaps TRBD2 (6 bases). There are 16 residues in the CDR3. Deletions cut 0 bases from V and 2 bases from J, with 12 bases between. The germline CDR1 and CDR2 sequences are MNHEY and SVGAGI. CDR3 sequence reads: CASSYSASVVTDTQYF. For the CDR3, the DNA is TGTGCCAGCAGTTACTCCGCTAGCGTGGTCACAGATACGCAGTATTTT.

V is TRBV6-1 and J is TRBJ2-2; unclear D gene. CDR3 length: 14 amino acids. Germline V lookup: CDR1 MNHNS, CDR2 SASEGT. Trimming shortened V by 8 bases and J by 5 bases, and 15 bases separated the two germline ends. The CDR3 protein is CASLTWGRTGELFF. The CDR3, as DNA: TGTGCCAGCTTGACTTGGGGTCGGACCGGGGAGCTGTTTTTT.

The rearrangement joins TRBV9 to TRBJ2-2; D not certain. Per the germline V gene, CDR1 is SGDLS and CDR2 is YYNGEE. Trimming pared 0 bases from V and 6 bases from J, leaving 12 bases between. The CDR3 covers 15 residues. Here the CDR3 DNA reads TGTGCCAGCAGCGTAGATGTGCAACGGGCCGGGGAGCTGTTTTTT. Protein product: CASSVDVQRAGELFF.

The V and J genes are TRBV2 and TRBJ2-7, with D perhaps matching TRBD2 (5 bases). In germline, CDR1 is SNHLY, CDR2 FYNNEI. V lost 2 bases and J 3 bases, leaving 11 bases between the germline ends. CDR3 length: 14 amino acids. CDR3 in amino acids: CASSERGQYYEQYF. In DNA form, the CDR3 reads TGTGCCAGCAGTGAACGGGGTCAGTACTACGAGCAGTACTTC. The variable domain in full, completed from reference TRBV2 and TRBJ2-7, reads EPEVTQTPSHQVTQMGQEVILRCVPISNHLYFYWYRQILGQKVEFLVSFYNNEISEKSEIFDDQFSVERPDGSNFTLKIRSTKLEDSAMYFCASSERGQYYEQYFGPGTRLTVT.

About this clone itself: Germline and junction disagree at one end, which may indicate a read error. The chain couples TRBV30 to TRBJ1-5, with D unclear. This CDR3 is built from 13 residues. Germline-derived CDR1 and CDR2 are GTSNPN and SVGIG (reference sequence). The CDR3 region has the DNA TGTGCCTGTAGTGGGGATAGCAATCAGCCCCAGCATTTT. The encoded protein is CACSGDSNQPQHF.

The chain links TRBV5-1 to TRBJ1-1; D not certain. V lost 0 bases to trimming and J lost 0 bases, with 9 bases between them. CDR3 length: 15 amino acids. Germline CDR1 is SGHRS and CDR2 is YFSETQ. The CDR3 DNA reads TGCGCCAGCAGCTTGGGCGTAGCCCTGAACACTGAAGCTTTCTTT. Amino acids: CASSLGVALNTEAFF.

V gene TRBV28 combines with J gene TRBJ1-1; perhaps TRBD1 as D (5 bases). Looked up from germline, CDR1 is MDHEN and CDR2 is SYDVKM. Trimming stripped 2 bases from V and 11 bases from J, with 15 bases between. The CDR3 covers 13 residues. The DNA of the CDR3 is TGTGCCAGCAGTTTAAAGGGGTGGGCGGTGGCTTTCTTT. This translates into CASSLKGWAVAFF.

This chain joins TRBV19 and TRBJ1-4; possible D gene TRBD1, 5 bases. The V and J ends lost 6 bases and 7 bases respectively, with 21 bases between them. The CDR3 has 16 amino acids. CDR1 and CDR2 (germline): LNHDA, SQIVND (reference sequence). The CDR3 here is CASRISHGAVGEKLFF. In DNA form, the CDR3 reads TGTGCCAGTAGGATTAGTCATGGGGCGGTTGGTGAAAAACTGTTTTTT.

The genes are TRBV2 and TRBJ1-2, with 7 positions matching TRBD1. The germline V gene has CDR1 SNHLY and CDR2 FYNNEI. The V and J ends lost 11 bases and 4 bases, in that order; junction bases with no gene match: 4. The CDR3 length is 11 residues. CDR3 in DNA: TGTGCCGGGGGGGACAGCTATGGCTACACCTTC. Translation: CAGGDSYGYTF. Based on the CDR3 plus reference TRBV2 and TRBJ1-2, the full variable domain is EPEVTQTPSHQVTQMGQEVILRCVPISNHLYFYWYRQILGQKVEFLVSFYNNEISEKSEIFDDQFSVERPDGSNFTLKIRSTKLEDSAMYFCAGGDSYGYTFGSGTRLTVV.

V is TRBV28 and J is TRBJ2-7, with 7 bases that match TRBD1. CDR1 is MDHEN, CDR2 SYDVKM, per germline. Trimming at V came to 3 bases and at J to 9 bases, leaving 17 bases not matched to a gene. The CDR3 is 16 amino acids. This chain's CDR3 is CASSFGASEGAGGQYF. The CDR3 DNA reads as TGTGCCAGCAGTTTTGGAGCGAGCGAGGGAGCAGGGGGGCAGTACTTC.

This rearrangement joins TRBV18 to TRBJ1-2, with TRBD1 as a possible D gene (6 bases). The germline gives CDR1 KGHSH, CDR2 LQKENI. Trimming took 2 bases from V and 3 from J, leaving 13 bases between them. CDR3 length equals 15 residues. As DNA, the CDR3 is TGTGCCAGCTCACCAGGCTCAGGGGTGGACTATGGCTACACCTTC. This codes for CASSPGSGVDYGYTF.

This clone has more than one count but fewer than ten. This chain connects TRBV7-6 to TRBJ2-1, with 10 bases that match TRBD1. The germline V gene encodes CDR1 SGHVS and CDR2 FNYEAQ. Trimming cost V 5 bases and J 7 bases; bases outside gene matches: 5. This CDR3 contains 14 residues. The CDR3 bases are TGTGCCAGCAGCCGGGACAGGGGTATAAATGAGCAGTTCTTC. This codes for CASSRDRGINEQFF.

The rearrangement uses TRBV4-2 and TRBJ1-1; possible D gene TRBD1, 6 bases. CDR3 length: 14 amino acids. The V and J ends lost 0 bases and 6 bases respectively, with 11 bases between them. In germline, CDR1 is LGHNA, CDR2 YNFKEQ. CDR3: CASSQDPGQSEAFF. CDR3 DNA sequence: TGTGCCAGCAGCCAAGACCCAGGACAGTCTGAAGCTTTCTTT.

Only one count was recorded for this clone. The chain uses TRBV7-2 and TRBJ1-1; D perhaps matches TRBD1 (5 bases). Trimming pared 4 bases from V and 7 bases from J, leaving 22 bases between. The germline CDR1 and CDR2 sequences are SGHTA and FQGNSA. This CDR3 has 16 amino acids. The CDR3 loop reads CASSSGPRPGRFEAFF. In DNA form, the CDR3 reads TGTGCCAGCAGCTCTGGACCAAGACCGGGACGGTTTGAAGCTTTCTTT.

The chain recombines TRBV28 with TRBJ1-1; D remains unclear. V was shortened by 7 bases and J by 4 bases, with 7 bases between the two germline ends. Germline V gene lookup returns CDR1 MDHEN and CDR2 SYDVKM. The CDR3 sequence is 11 residues long. CDR3 region: CASTQLTEAFF. In nucleotides, the CDR3 is TGTGCCAGCACCCAGCTCACTGAAGCTTTCTTT.

The V and J genes are TRBV28 and TRBJ1-5, with 8 bases that match TRBD1. Germline-derived CDR1 and CDR2 are MDHEN and SYDVKM. Unmatched junction bases numbered 11, after V lost 6 bases and J lost 7 bases. The CDR3 length is 15 residues. CDR3 in DNA: TGTGCCAGCAGGCGCCTCCAGGGGGCAAGCCAGCCCCAGCATTTT. Encoded protein: CASRRLQGASQPQHF.

Regarding this clone: An end of the junction differs from the germline gene, which may be a read error. The chain recombines TRBV7-9 with TRBJ2-1; perhaps TRBD1 as D (7 bases). Per the germline V gene, CDR1 is SEHNR and CDR2 is FQNEAQ (reference sequence). This CDR3 has 13 amino acids. The CDR3 reads CASSLGDSFRGVF. The CDR3 DNA reads as TGTGCCAGCAGCTTAGGGGACTCATTCAGGGGGGTCTTC. The whole variable domain, filled in from reference TRBV7-9 and TRBJ2-1, reads DTGVSQNPRHKITKRGQNVTFRCDPISEHNRLYWYRQTLGQGPEFLTYFQNEAQLEKSRLLSDRFSAERPKGSFSTLEIQRTEQGDSAMYLCASSLGDSFRGVFGPGTRLTVL.

The V call is TRBV2, the J call TRBJ2-1, with TRBD2 identical over 13 bases. Unmatched junction bases numbered 7, after V lost 6 bases and J lost 8 bases. The CDR3 loop spans 15 amino acids. Per the germline V gene, CDR1 is SNHLY and CDR2 is FYNNEI. The CDR3 nucleotides are TGTGCCAGCAGCCCGACTAGCGGGAGGTTCCATGAGCAGTTCTTC. Translating gives CASSPTSGRFHEQFF.

The genes are TRBV28 and TRBJ1-5, with D possibly TRBD1 on 6 matching bases. V shed 5 bases and J shed 5 bases, with 13 bases lying between them. The CDR3 length is 14 residues. CDR1 MDHEN and CDR2 SYDVKM come from the germline V gene. The CDR3 DNA reads as TGTGCCAGCAGTCCCATACAGGGTTATCAGCCCCAGCATTTT. Its protein product is CASSPIQGYQPQHF.

This clone was counted a few times. In DNA, the CDR3 is TGTGCCAGCGGGAAACAGCAGGCTTCACCCCTCCACTTT. It is translated as CASGKQQASPLHF. The chain links TRBV14 to TRBJ1-6; the D is unclear. Trimming took off 8 bases at V and 9 bases at J, with 14 bases between the two ends. The CDR3 runs to 13 residues. Per germline, CDR1 SGHDN and CDR2 FVKESK.

The chain uses TRBV7-9 and TRBJ2-1, with 10 bases identical to TRBD2. Trimming took 0 bases from V and 6 from J; bases not matched to a gene: 11. This CDR3 comprises 18 residues. The germline gives CDR1 SEHNR, CDR2 FQNEAQ (reference sequence). The CDR3 spells CASSLAPLLAGRVNEQFF. The CDR3 DNA reads as TGTGCCAGCAGCTTAGCCCCATTACTAGCGGGGAGGGTCAATGAGCAGTTCTTC.

V is TRBV28 and J is TRBJ2-7, with a weak D call TRBD1 (5 bases). The V gene lost 3 bases and the J gene lost 1 base, with 13 bases spanning the gap. CDR3 length: 15 amino acids. Per the germline V gene, CDR1 is MDHEN and CDR2 is SYDVKM. This CDR3 reads CASSFRQGGSYEQYF. The CDR3 region has the DNA TGTGCCAGCAGTTTTAGGCAGGGTGGGTCCTACGAGCAGTACTTC.

The table lists this clone with a count of one. The rearrangement links TRBV11-2 to TRBJ2-1; 8 bases fit TRBD2. Germline values: CDR1 SGHAT, CDR2 FQNNGV. The V segment lost 7 bases and the J segment 8 bases; nucleotides outside the gene matches: 10. CDR3 size: 14 residues. The CDR3 nucleotides are TGTGCCAGCAAGAGAAACGGGAGGGGCGATGAGCAGTTCTTC. Its translation: CASKRNGRGDEQFF.

The table lists this clone with a count of one. V gene TRBV5-8 combines with J gene TRBJ2-1; D gene uncertain. Trimming removed 6 bases from V and 4 bases from J, with 14 bases in between. Germline-derived CDR1 and CDR2 are SGHTS and YDEGEE. The CDR3 is made up of 14 amino acids. For the CDR3, the DNA is TGTGCCAGCATCCCAGCCGTCGGGTACAATGAGCAGTTCTTC. Protein: CASIPAVGYNEQFF.

The chain joins TRBV5-8 to TRBJ2-6; D remains unclear. Deletions cut 0 bases from V and 1 base from J, with 11 bases between. This CDR3 spans 17 amino acids. Per the germline V gene, CDR1 is SGHTS and CDR2 is YDEGEE. CDR3 DNA: TGTGCCAGCAGCTTGGGTCCATTGGGGTCTGGGGCCAACGTCCTGACTTTC. Residues: CASSLGPLGSGANVLTF.